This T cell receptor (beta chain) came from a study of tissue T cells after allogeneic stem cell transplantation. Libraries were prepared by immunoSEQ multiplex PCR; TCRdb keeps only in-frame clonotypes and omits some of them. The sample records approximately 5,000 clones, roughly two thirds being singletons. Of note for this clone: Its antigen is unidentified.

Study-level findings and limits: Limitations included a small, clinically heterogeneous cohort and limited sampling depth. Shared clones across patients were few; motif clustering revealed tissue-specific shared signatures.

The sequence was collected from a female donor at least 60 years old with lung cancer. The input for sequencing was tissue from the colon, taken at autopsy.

DNA for the CDR3: TGCGCCAGCAGCTTCCTAGCGGGGGGCACAGATACGCAGTATTTT. Its translation is CASSFLAGGTDTQYF. This rearrangement joins TRBV5-1 to TRBJ2-3; 10 bases are shared with TRBD2. The CDR3 runs to 15 residues. V lost 2 bases and J lost 1; bases outside the gene matches: 1. CDR1 and CDR2 (germline): SGHRS, YFSETQ.